The next 5 T cell receptor beta chains were all read from a single sample in a study of T cells in Graves' hyperthyroidism and ophthalmopathy. The investigators amplified TCR beta CDR3 regions from RNA transcripts. A first-round RT-PCR of the TCR CDR3 used the HTBI primer set. From the multiplex PCR reads, TCRdb called clonotypes with MiXCR, one entry per CDR3 protein. Seen here are approximately 380,000 distinct CDR3 sequences, over 13% observed once, and the top ten hold 25% to 30%. Sequenced input: blood. These TCRs come from a man aged 50 to 60 with Graves' ophthalmopathy.

This clonotype was seen ten or more times. V gene TRBV30 combines with J gene TRBJ1-1; D may be TRBD1 (5 bases). V was shortened by 2 bases and J by 1 base, with 11 bases between the two germline ends. Germline V gives CDR1 GTSNPN, CDR2 SVGIG (reference sequence). The CDR3 is made up of 14 amino acids. Written as DNA, the CDR3 is TGTGCCTGGAGTCGGGGGGGGGAGAACACTGAAGCTTTCTTT. It yields the protein CAWSRGGENTEAFF.

About this clonotype itself: This sequence may be a read error, since a much larger clone differs from it by one base. V gene TRBV6-1 combines with J gene TRBJ1-1; the match to TRBD1 covers 9 bases. The CDR3 is made up of 15 amino acids. V gave up 6 bases and J gave up 1 base; unmatched junction bases: 6. Looked up from germline, CDR1 is MNHNS and CDR2 is SASEGT. DNA for the CDR3: TGTGCCAGCAGGGGTCCGGGACAGGGGAACACTGAAGCTTTCTTT. Amino acid sequence: CASRGPGQGNTEAFF.

This clonotype was seen ten or more times. The chain has TRBV7-8 and TRBJ2-5; a possible D gene is TRBD2 (6 bases). The CDR3 consists of 15 residues. Germline V CDR1 and CDR2: SGHVS, FQNEAQ. V shed 1 base and J shed 2 bases, with 11 bases lying between them. CDR3 nucleotides: TGTGCCAGCAGCTTAGTTGGCGGGACGCAAGAGACCCAGTACTTC. Residues: CASSLVGGTQETQYF.

The chain joins TRBV7-2 to TRBJ2-5; 12 bases map to TRBD2. The J segment lost 2 bases and the V segment lost 1 base, leaving 5 bases of the junction unmatched. The CDR3 has 17 amino acids. Per germline, CDR1 SGHTA and CDR2 FQGNSA. CDR3 nucleotides: TGTGCCAGCAGCTTAGATTGGACTAGCGGGACGCAAGAGACCCAGTACTTC. The encoded protein is CASSLDWTSGTQETQYF.

This clonotype came up a few times. V gene TRBV7-9 combines with J gene TRBJ2-5; possible D gene TRBD2, 6 bases. Trimming cost V 5 bases and J 6 bases, with 10 bases left between them. Per germline, CDR1 SEHNR and CDR2 FQNEAQ (reference sequence). This CDR3 is built from 12 residues. For the CDR3, the DNA is TGTGCCAGCAGCGGGACTGGAAAGACCCAGTACTTC. It encodes CASSGTGKTQYF.